The table lists the clone carrying this TCR beta chain with many counts. Its antigen is unknown. The trim removed 3 bases at V and 6 bases at J, leaving 8 bases unmatched. Germline V lookup: CDR1 MGHDK, CDR2 SYGVNS. This CDR3 is built from 15 residues. This record comes from a study of Graves' ophthalmopathy and Graves' hyperthyroidism. General observations from the study: In blood, most expanded thyroid clonotypes above 0.001 frequency were also detected.

Researchers classed hyperthyroidism as stable given no ophthalmopathy within 18 months of follow-up. Exclusion applied to patients with other autoimmune diseases, uncontrolled infections, pregnancy or lactation. PBMCs came from 7.5 to 10 ml of fresh peripheral blood. Amplification of the TCR beta CDR3 regions used RNA transcripts (as template). The first round was an RT-PCR with HTBI primers, and the second round was a multiplex PCR. TCRdb used MiXCR to reprocess the multiplex PCR reads, holding one entry per CDR3 protein. The sample has a few hundred thousand distinct CDR3 sequences, 15% seen once. The sequence derives from a young woman with stable Graves' hyperthyroidism. Material for sequencing was peripheral blood. This sequence joins TRBV25-1 and TRBJ2-5; 9 bases match TRBD1. The CDR3 protein is CASSESRTGAKTQYF. The CDR3 DNA reads TGTGCCAGCAGTGAGTCCCGGACAGGGGCGAAGACCCAGTACTTC.